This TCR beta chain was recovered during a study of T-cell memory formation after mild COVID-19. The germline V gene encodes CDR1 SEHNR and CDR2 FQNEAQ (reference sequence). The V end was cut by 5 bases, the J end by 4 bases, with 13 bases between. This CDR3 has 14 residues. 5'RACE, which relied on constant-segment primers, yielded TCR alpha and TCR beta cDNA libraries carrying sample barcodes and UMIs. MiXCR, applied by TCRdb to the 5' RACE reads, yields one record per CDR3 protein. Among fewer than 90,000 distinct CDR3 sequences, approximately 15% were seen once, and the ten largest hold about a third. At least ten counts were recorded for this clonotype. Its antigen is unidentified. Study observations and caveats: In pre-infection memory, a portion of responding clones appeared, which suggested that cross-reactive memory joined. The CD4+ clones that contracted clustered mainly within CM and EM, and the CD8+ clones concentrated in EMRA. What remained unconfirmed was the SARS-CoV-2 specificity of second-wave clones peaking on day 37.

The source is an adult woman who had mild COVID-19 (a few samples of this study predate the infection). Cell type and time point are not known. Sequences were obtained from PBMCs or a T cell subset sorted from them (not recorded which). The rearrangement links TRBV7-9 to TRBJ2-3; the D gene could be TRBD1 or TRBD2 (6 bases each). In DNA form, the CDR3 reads TGTGCCAGCAGCCTACGGGGGCTCGCAGATACGCAGTATTTT. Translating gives CASSLRGLADTQYF.